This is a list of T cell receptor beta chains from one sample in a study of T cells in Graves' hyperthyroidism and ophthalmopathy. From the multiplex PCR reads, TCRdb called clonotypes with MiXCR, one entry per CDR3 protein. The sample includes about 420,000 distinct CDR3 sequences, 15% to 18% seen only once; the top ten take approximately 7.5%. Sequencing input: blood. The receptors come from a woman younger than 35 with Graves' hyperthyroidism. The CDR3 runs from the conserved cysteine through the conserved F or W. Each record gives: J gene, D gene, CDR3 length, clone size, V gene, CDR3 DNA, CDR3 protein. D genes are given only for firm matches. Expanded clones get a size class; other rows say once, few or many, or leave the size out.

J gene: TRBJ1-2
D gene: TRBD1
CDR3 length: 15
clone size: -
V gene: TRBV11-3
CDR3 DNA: TGTGCCAGCAGCTTAGATACAGGGGATAGCTATGGCTACACCTTC
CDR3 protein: CASSLDTGDSYGYTF

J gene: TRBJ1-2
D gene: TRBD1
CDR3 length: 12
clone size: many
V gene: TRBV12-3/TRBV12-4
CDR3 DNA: TGTGCCAGCAGCGGGACAGAATATGGCTACACCTTC
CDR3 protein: CASSGTEYGYTF

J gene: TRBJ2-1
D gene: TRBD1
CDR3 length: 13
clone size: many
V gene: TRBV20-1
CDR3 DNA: TGCAGTGCTAGATGGGACAGGGGCTATGAGCAGTTCTTC
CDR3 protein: CSARWDRGYEQFF

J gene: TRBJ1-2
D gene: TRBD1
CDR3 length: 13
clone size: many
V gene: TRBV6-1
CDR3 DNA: TGTGCCAGCCGGACAGGGGGCTTCTATGGCTACACCTTC
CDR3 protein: CASRTGGFYGYTF

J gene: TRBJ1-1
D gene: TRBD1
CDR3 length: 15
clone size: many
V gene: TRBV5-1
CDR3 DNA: TGCGCCAGCAGCATAGATACAGGGGGCTACGTTGAAGCTTTCTTT
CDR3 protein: CASSIDTGGYVEAFF

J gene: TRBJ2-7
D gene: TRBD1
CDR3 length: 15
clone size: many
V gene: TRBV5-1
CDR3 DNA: TGCGCCAGCAGCTCGGAACAGGGGGTCGCCTACGAGCAGTACTTC
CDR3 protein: CASSSEQGVAYEQYF

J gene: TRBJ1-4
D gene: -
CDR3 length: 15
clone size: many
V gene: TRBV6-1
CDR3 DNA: TGTGCCAGCAAGGAACACAGAGCCGCAAATGAAAAACTGTTTTTT
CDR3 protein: CASKEHRAANEKLFF

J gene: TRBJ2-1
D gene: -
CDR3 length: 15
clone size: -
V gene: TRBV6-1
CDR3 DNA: TGTGCCAGCAGTGGAGAGAGGAGCTCCTACAATGAGCAGTTCTTC
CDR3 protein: CASSGERSSYNEQFF

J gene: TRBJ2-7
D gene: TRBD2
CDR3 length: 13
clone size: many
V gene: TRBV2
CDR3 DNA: TGTGCCCACCGAGAGGGTAGCGGGGACCAGCAGTACTTC
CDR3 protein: CAHREGSGDQQYF

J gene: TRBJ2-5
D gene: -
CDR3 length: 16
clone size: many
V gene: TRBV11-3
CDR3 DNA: TGTGCCAGCAGCTCCCATGAGGGCCCCGTGCCAGAGACCCAGTACTTC
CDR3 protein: CASSSHEGPVPETQYF

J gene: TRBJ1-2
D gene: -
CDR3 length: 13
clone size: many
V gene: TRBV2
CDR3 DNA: TGTGCCATCTTGACCGTTACTAACTATGGCTACACCTTC
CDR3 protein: CAILTVTNYGYTF

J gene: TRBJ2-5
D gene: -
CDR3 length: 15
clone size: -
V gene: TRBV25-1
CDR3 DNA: TGTGCCAGCAGTGAATACACCGGGACTTCAGGGACCCAGTACTTC
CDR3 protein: CASSEYTGTSGTQYF

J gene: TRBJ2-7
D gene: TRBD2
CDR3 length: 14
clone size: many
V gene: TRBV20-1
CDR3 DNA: TGCAGTGCTAAACTAGCGGGAGGGCCCTACGAGCAGTACTTC
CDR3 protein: CSAKLAGGPYEQYF

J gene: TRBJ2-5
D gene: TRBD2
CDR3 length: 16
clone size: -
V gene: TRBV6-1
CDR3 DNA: TGTGCCAGCAGTGAACTAGCGGGGGGGCAATCAGAGACCCAGTACTTC
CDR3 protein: CASSELAGGQSETQYF

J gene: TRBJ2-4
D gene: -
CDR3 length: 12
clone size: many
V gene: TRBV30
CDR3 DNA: TGTGCCCTCCGGGACTTCGAAAACATTCAGTACTTC
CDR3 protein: CALRDFENIQYF

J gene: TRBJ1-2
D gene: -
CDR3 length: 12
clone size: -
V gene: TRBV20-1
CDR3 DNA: TGCAGTGTTCCACTCCTCAGGGAAGGCTACACCTTC
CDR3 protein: CSVPLLREGYTF

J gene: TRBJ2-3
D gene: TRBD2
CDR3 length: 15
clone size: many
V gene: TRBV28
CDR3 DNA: TGTGCCAGCAGTTCGGGTAGCGGGGGATCAGATACGCAGTATTTT
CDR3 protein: CASSSGSGGSDTQYF

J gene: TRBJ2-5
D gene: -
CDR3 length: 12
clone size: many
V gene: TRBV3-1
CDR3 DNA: TGTGCCAGCAGCCAAGTTGGGGAGACCCAGTACTTC
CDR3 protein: CASSQVGETQYF

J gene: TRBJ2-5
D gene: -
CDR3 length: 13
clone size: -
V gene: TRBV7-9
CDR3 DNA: TGTGCCAGCAGCTTTAGGGCAGCGTGGGCCCAGTACTTC
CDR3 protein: CASSFRAAWAQYF

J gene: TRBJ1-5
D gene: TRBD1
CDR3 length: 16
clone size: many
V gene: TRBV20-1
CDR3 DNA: TGCAGTGCTAGAGGGCTGACCAGGGGGTCTGGCCAGCCCCAGCATTTT
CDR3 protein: CSARGLTRGSGQPQHF

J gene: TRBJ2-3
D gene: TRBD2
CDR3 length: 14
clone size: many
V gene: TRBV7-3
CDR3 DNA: TGTGCCAGCAGCTTGGGGGGGGGTGGAGATACGCAGTATTTT
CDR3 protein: CASSLGGGGDTQYF

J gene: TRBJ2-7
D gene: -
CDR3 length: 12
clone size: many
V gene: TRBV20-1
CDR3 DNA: TGCAGTGCCCTGGGGGTTTGGTACGAGCAGTACTTC
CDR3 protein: CSALGVWYEQYF

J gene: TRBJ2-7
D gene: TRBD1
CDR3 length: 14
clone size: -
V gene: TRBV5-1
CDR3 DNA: TGCGCCAGCAGCCCAGGACAGGGGGGCCTCGAGCAGTACTTC
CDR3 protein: CASSPGQGGLEQYF

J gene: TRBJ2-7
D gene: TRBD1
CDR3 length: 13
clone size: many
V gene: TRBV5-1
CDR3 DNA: TGCGCCAGCCCGGACAGGGTACTCAGCGAGCAGTACTTC
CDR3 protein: CASPDRVLSEQYF

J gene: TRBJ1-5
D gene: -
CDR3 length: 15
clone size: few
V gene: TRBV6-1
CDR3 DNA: TGTGCCAGCAGTGAGTGGGACAAAGGCAATCAGCCCCAGCATTTT
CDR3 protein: CASSEWDKGNQPQHF

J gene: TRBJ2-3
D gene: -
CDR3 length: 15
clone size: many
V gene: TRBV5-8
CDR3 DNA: TGTGCCAGCAGCTTGGTGGTTAGCGAAACAGATACGCAGTATTTT
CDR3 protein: CASSLVVSETDTQYF

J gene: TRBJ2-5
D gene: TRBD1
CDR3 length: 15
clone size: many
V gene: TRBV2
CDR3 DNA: TGTGCCAGCAGTCCGTCGACAGGGGGCGGTGAGACCCAGTACTTC
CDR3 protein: CASSPSTGGGETQYF

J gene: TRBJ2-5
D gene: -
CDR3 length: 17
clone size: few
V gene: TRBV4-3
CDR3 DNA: TGCGCCAGCAGCCGGATGGGTGAGGGGGACGGCGGTGAGACCCAGTACTTC
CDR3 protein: CASSRMGEGDGGETQYF

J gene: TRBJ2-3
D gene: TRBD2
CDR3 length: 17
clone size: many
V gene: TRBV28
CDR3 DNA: TGTGCCAGCAGTGGGACTAGCGGGGGCCGGGAGACAGATACGCAGTATTTT
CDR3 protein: CASSGTSGGRETDTQYF

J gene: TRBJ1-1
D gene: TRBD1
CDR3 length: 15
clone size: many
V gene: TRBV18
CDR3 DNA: TGTGCCAGCTCACCACCGGACAGGGGAATTGCTGAAGCTTTCTTT
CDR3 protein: CASSPPDRGIAEAFF

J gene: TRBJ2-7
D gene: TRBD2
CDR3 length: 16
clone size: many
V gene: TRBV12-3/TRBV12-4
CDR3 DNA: TGTGCCAGCAGTTTATTTGGGACTATGGGCCAGCTCGAGCAGTACTTC
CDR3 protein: CASSLFGTMGQLEQYF

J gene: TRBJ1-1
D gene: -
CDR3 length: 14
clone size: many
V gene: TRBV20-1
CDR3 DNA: TGCAGTGCTAGAGTACTGAAACTCCCCAGGGGAGCTTTCTTT
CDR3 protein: CSARVLKLPRGAFF

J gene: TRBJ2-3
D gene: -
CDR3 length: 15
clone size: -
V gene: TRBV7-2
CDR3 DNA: TGTGCCAGCAGCTTAAAGGGGGGGAATACAGATACGCAGTATTTT
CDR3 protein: CASSLKGGNTDTQYF

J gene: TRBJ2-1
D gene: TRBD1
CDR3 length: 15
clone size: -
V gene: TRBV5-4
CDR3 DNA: TGTGCCAGCAGAGAGACAGGGTTTGGACCCAGTGAGCAGTTCTTC
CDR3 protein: CASRETGFGPSEQFF

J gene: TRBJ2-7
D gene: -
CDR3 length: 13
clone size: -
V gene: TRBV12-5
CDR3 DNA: TGTGCTAGTGGACAAGGACACAACTACGAGCAGTACTTC
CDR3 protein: CASGQGHNYEQYF

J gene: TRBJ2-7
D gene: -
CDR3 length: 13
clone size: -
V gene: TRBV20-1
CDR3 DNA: TGCAGTGCTAGATCCCAGCCCTTCTACGAGCAGTACTTC
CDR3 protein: CSARSQPFYEQYF

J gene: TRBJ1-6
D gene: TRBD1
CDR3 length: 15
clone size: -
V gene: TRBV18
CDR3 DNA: TGTGCCAGCTCACCACCTCAACAGGGGAATTCACCCCTCCACTTT
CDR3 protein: CASSPPQQGNSPLHF

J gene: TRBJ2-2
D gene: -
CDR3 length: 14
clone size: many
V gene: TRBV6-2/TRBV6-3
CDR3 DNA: TGTGCCAGCAGTTACACTAGTGACACCGGGGAGCTGTTTTTT
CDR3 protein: CASSYTSDTGELFF

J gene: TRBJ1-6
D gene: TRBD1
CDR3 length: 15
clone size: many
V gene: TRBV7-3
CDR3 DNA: TGTGCCAGCAGCCCGGGGACAGGGGATAATTCACCCCTCCACTTT
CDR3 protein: CASSPGTGDNSPLHF

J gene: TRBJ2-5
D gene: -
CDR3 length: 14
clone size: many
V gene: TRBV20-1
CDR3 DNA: TGCAGTGCTCTTACAGGGGCGGGGCAAGAGACCCAGTACTTC
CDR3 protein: CSALTGAGQETQYF

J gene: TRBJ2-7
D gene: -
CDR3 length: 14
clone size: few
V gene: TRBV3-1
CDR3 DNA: TGTGCCAGCAGCCACGGGGCCGGGGGAGGAGAGCAGTACTTC
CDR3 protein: CASSHGAGGGEQYF

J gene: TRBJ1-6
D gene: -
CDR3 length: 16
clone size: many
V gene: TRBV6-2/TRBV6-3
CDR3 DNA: TGTGCCAGCAGTTACTCGAAGGAGGGAAATAATTCACCCCTCCACTTT
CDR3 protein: CASSYSKEGNNSPLHF

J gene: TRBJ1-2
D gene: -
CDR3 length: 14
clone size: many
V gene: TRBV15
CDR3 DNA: TGTGCCACCAGCAGAGATCCAGGGGCAAATGGCTACACCTTC
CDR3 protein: CATSRDPGANGYTF

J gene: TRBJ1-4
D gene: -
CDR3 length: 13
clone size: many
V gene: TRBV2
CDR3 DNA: TGTGCCAGCAGTGAAACGGGCCTGGAAAAACTGTTTTTT
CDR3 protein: CASSETGLEKLFF

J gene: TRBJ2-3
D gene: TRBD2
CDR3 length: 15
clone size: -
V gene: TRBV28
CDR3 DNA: TGTGCCAGCAATTTAGCGGGAGGAGGCTCAGATACGCAGTATTTT
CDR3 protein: CASNLAGGGSDTQYF

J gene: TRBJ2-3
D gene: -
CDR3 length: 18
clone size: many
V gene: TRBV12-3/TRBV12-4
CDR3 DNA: TGTGCCAGCAGTTTGGGGGGATGGCCGGTAATAAGCACAGATACGCAGTATTTT
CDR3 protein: CASSLGGWPVISTDTQYF

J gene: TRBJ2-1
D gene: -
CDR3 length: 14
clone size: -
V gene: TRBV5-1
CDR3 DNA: TGCGCCAGCAGCTTGAAGGGCTCCTACAATGAGCAGTTCTTC
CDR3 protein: CASSLKGSYNEQFF

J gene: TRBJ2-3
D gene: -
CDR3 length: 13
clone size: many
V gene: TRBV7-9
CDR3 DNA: TGTGCCAGCAGCGGACGCGCGGCGGATACGCAGTATTTT
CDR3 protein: CASSGRAADTQYF

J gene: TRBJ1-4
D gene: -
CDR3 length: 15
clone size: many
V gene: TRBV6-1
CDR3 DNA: TGTGCCAGCAGTGAATCGGGAGGGACTAATGAAAAACTGTTTTTT
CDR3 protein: CASSESGGTNEKLFF

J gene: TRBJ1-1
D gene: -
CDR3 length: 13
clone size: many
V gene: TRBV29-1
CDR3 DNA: TGCAGCGTTGAAGATCTAAGATACACTGAAGCTTTCTTT
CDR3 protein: CSVEDLRYTEAFF

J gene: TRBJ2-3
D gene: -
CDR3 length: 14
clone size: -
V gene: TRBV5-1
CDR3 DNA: TGCGCCAGCAGAGGGCAGACTAGCACAGATACGCAGTATTTT
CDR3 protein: CASRGQTSTDTQYF

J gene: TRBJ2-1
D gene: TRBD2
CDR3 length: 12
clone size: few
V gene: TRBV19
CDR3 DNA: TGTGCCACTAGCGGTAACTACAATGAGCAGTTCTTC
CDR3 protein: CATSGNYNEQFF

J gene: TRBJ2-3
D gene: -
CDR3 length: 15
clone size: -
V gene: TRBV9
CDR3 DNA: TGTGCCAGCAGCGTAGTTGGGGGGTTCGCAGATACGCAGTATTTT
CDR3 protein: CASSVVGGFADTQYF

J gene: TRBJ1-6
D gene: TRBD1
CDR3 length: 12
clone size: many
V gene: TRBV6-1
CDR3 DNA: TGTGCCAGCAGTGCGGACAGGACCAATTCTCACTTT
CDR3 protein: CASSADRTNSHF

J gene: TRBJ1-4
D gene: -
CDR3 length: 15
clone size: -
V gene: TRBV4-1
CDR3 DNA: TGCGCCAGCAGCCGCCCCCAAGATGATAGAGAAAAACTGTTTTTT
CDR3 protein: CASSRPQDDREKLFF